This TCR beta chain was found in a study of T cell changes during pregnancy in multiple sclerosis. V was trimmed by 5 bases and J by 8 bases, leaving 15 bases between them. Germline V CDR1 and CDR2: MNHEY, SVGAGI. This CDR3 contains 13 residues. This clone was observed once. This table comes from immunoSEQ multiplex PCR, and its TCRdb copy is limited to in-frame clones, with some not included. Altogether fewer than 65,000 clones are present, 90% to 95% being singletons, with the ten largest covering about 2%. The chain is built from TRBV6-5 and TRBJ1-1; D is undetermined. This TCR was sampled from a female donor in good health, enrolled as a control in a pregnancy study. This sample comprised peripheral blood, obtained in the third trimester of pregnancy. The CDR3 region has the DNA TGTGCCAGCAGTCATACCGCCCATCAGGAAGCTTTCTTT. Its protein is CASSHTAHQEAFF.